This record covers a single T cell receptor (beta chain). Its matching antigen is unknown. Attachment of unique molecular identifiers to individual cDNA molecules was performed. TCRdb re-derived calls from the 5' RACE reads in MiXCR, one entry per CDR3 protein. This sample yields nearly 80,000 distinct CDR3 sequences, of which over 10% are seen a single time; approximately 1.1% belongs to the top ten. The data were taken from a study of early T cells in non-severe SARS-CoV-2 infection. Background on the study: Chains were not paired, and sequencing was done on bulk RNA from unsorted whole blood.

Study-level points and caveats: VDJdb matching, biased toward anti-spike CD8 responses, missed private and CD4 specificities.

V lost 5 bases, J lost 5 bases, and 6 bases stayed unmatched. The CDR3 is 14 amino acids. This clonotype originated in an adult who was a healthcare worker with PCR-confirmed SARS-CoV-2 infection or an uninfected control (not recorded which). The chain couples TRBV12-3 or TRBV12-4 to TRBJ1-5, with TRBD1 matching over 7 bases. Sequenced material: whole blood. The CDR3 spells CASSPTGRDQPQHF. The CDR3 bases are TGTGCCAGCAGTCCGACAGGGAGAGATCAGCCCCAGCATTTT.